The entry below gives a single T cell receptor beta chain sequence along with its context. The CDR3 totals 15 residues. V lost 1 base, J lost 8 bases, and 11 bases stayed unmatched. Germline values: CDR1 SGHNT, CDR2 YYREEE (reference sequence). Method: immunoSEQ multiplex PCR; TCRdb's copy keeps in-frame clones and lacks some. The data hold about 350,000 clones, with 88% observed a single time. The data derive from a study of Ad26.COV2.S vaccination and SARS-CoV-2 variants. Treatment given: roughly 19 received Ad26.COV2.S at low or high dose, single or two shots; several received placebo; per-sample allocation not given. The samples were gathered on day 63 after the first injection of vaccine or placebo.

Specimen: peripheral blood, collected in a trial of Ad26.COV2.S vaccine versus placebo. The chain links TRBV5-4 to TRBJ1-2; 7 bases agree with TRBD1. This receptor was obtained from a person between 18 and 59 years old who received the Ad26.COV2.S COVID-19 vaccine or a placebo. For the CDR3, the DNA is TGTGCCAGCAGCTTGCCGGGACAGCCAATGTTGGGCTACACCTTC. It codes for CASSLPGQPMLGYTF.